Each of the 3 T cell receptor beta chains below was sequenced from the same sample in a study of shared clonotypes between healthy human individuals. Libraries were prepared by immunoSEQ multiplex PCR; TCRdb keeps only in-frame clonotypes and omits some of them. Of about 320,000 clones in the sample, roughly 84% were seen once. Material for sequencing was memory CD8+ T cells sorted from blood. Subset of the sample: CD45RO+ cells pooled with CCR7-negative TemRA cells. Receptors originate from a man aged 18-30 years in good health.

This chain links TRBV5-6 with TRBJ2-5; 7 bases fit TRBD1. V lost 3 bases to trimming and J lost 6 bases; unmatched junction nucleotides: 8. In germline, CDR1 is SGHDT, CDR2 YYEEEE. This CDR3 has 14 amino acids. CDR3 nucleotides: TGTGCCAGCAGCTGGACAGGACGTTTTAAGACCCAGTACTTC. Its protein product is CASSWTGRFKTQYF.

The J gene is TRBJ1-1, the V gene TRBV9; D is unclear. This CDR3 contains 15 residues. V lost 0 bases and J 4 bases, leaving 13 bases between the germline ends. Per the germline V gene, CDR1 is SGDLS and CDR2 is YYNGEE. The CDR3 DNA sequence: TGTGCCAGCAGCGTAGCAGGAGGAGGGAGCACTGAAGCTTTCTTT. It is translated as CASSVAGGGSTEAFF.

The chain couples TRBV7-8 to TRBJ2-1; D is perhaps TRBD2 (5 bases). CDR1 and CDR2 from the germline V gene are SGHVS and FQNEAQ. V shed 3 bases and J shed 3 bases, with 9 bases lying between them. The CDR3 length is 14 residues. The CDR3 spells CASSFAADYNEQFF. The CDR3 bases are TGTGCCAGCAGCTTTGCAGCGGACTACAATGAGCAGTTCTTC.